The sequence of this T cell receptor (beta chain) was determined in a study of cytomegalovirus exposure and HLA in healthy donors listed by TCRdb under 2017. With respect to the entire study: An earlier analysis of about 530 of the donors reported over 250 Gb of sequence data and 117 million unique TCR beta sequences obtained from around 170 million T cells. An early release that covered fewer than 800 HLA-typed donors contained around 300 gigabases of sequencing data and about 84 million unique TCR sequences. Among the roughly 400 genotyped donors, approximately 82% belonged to the genetic ancestry cluster associated with self-reported Caucasian donors. The study aimed to test whether signatures of past pathogen exposure could be identified by cataloging public T cell receptors. Using immunosequencing, the study profiled T cell repertoires from some 670 subjects and related those repertoires to cytomegalovirus serostatus. Along with the roughly 670-subject first cohort, a separate validation cohort of 120 different subjects was used. The study combined high-throughput TCR immunosequencing, statistical association of individual TCRs with disease status, and machine learning to predict cytomegalovirus infection status. In a later analysis, previously published TCR beta repertoires from hundreds of donors were re-analyzed and high-resolution HLA genotyping was added so that TCR occurrence patterns could be studied. Rather than using new phenotypic data, the later analysis identified candidate immune exposures from TCR beta sequences and from how often those sequences occurred across donors. To decide whether each TCR beta V gene segment behaved as functional or pseudogenic, an earlier analysis of 587 of the donors relied on high-throughput TCR beta sequencing. Donor age, sex, ethnicity and CMV serostatus were compiled alongside the repertoire data. A later genetic analysis used genome-wide SNP genotypes for about 60% of the 666 donors, treating that subset as a discovery cohort. Every discovery cohort repertoire had been produced on one sequencing platform. Class I and class II HLA loci were covered by the typing at four-digit resolution. The number of donors typed differed by locus, with 629-630 for A, B, C, DRB1 and DQB1, 522 for DQA1, about 610 for DPA1, and some 440 for DPB1. Five DR-DQ haplotypes were treated as single units for association and clustering because of strong linkage in the cohort. Among around 400 genotyped donors of the cohort, an average of approximately 240,000 unique TCR beta nucleotide sequences was sequenced per donor, of which about 18% were non-productive. Study-wide findings and limitations: A later analysis reported that several top co-occurrence clusters appeared linked to parvovirus B19, influenza, CMV and Epstein-Barr virus. In a later analysis, most CMV-associated TCR beta chains were found to appear HLA-restricted, with HLA associations seemingly driven largely by CMV exposure. Correlated functional status among segregating V segments might reflect linkage disequilibrium, but an unknown experimental factor could not be ruled out. Cytomegalovirus status was reported to be diagnosed by the classifier with high specificity and sensitivity in both the original and validation cohorts. Some IMGT-functional V segments, including TRBV6-2 and TRBV6-3, could not be distinguished by the 87-base-pair reads and were therefore excluded. The study listed 164 TCR beta chains as associated with cytomegalovirus. For the cohort, immune exposure information was limited to CMV serostatus. The presence/absence analyses assumed that sequencing depth was roughly uniform across donors, and that assumption may not be true. Assigning TCR associations to individual alleles was difficult when HLA alleles, especially DR and DQ, strongly co-occurred. A group of highly shared sequence variants was considered likely to be a technical artifact of the sequencing pipeline. In a later genetic analysis, a missense DCLRE1C variant was associated with V-gene and J-gene trimming of TCR beta chains, and the association was replicated in an independent cohort. A later analysis found that HLA-associated TCR beta chains were more clonally expanded and had lower generation probabilities than equally common non-associated chains. The cohort was sequenced for TCR beta chains only, and without alpha or paired-chain data the features that could be detected were limited. The earlier analysis of some 540 of the donors excluded roughly 16 rarely observed V segments, including chromosome 9 orphons, because counts were too low. Because HLA typing was missing for some donors at each locus, association tests included only the typed subset. Most TCR sequences were observed very rarely across donors, whereas some public TCRs were present in many individuals. Compared with the approximately 710-donor mean, donors in an Asian-associated ancestry cluster had fewer N-insertions in productive TCRs, according to a later genetic analysis. In a later analysis, about 16,000 TCR beta sequences were associated with specific HLA alleles at a false discovery rate of 0.05. Broadly in line with IMGT annotations, most TCR beta V segments showed up in productive rearrangements about 90% or about 30% of the time in an earlier analysis of around 600 of the donors. In vitro tests confirmed that a few of the cytomegalovirus-associated TCR beta chains recognize cytomegalovirus antigens. According to a later analysis, TCR association rates differed among HLA loci, with DRB1 alleles showing the most associated TCRs and HLA-C alleles showing the fewest. A further reported finding was that TCR beta sequences accurately predicted the HLA-A and HLA-B alleles for most subjects in the first cohort. According to the authors, the approach could potentially be generalized to other disease states and immunological phenotypes.

The cohort comprised around 690 healthy bone marrow donors. At the time of sampling, every cohort member was nominally healthy, though immune exposures that went unrecorded were likely present. The donor was CMV seronegative and was included in the group of over 300 seronegative cohort members. A peripheral blood sample was provided by each donor, and peripheral blood mononuclear cells were used for TCR beta sequencing. The Qiagen DNeasy Blood Extraction Kit was used to extract genomic DNA from the blood cell samples. About this clone itself: No cognate antigen has been identified for it. No base quality values were provided; no much bigger clone lies one nucleotide off.

The CDR3 holds 15 amino acids from the cysteine to the phenylalanine. Here the CDR3 DNA is all that survives: 45 bases in frame from base 1. Between the V and J ends, shortened by 1 base and 0 bases respectively, the junction contains 10 bases. CDR1 SEHNR and CDR2 FQNEAQ are derived from the germline V gene (reference sequence). The protocol used for the library was the immunoSEQ multiplex PCR assay. The multiplex PCR relied on a mix of 60 forward primers for TCR Vbeta segments and 13 reverse primers for TCR Jbeta segments. The CDR3 region of rearranged TCR beta genes was amplified from genomic DNA with a multiplex PCR assay. On the Illumina HiSeq System, the amplified TCR beta libraries were sequenced as 87-base-pair reads. The original pipeline was this. In a later analysis, 80 million or so unique TCR beta chains were counted across the 500 to 850 repertoires, and approximately 11 million of these chains were shared by at least two donors. A nearest-neighbor algorithm error-corrected the raw reads and collapsed the reads into unique sequences, merging closely related sequences to remove PCR and sequencing errors. V, D and J gene segments were assigned by aligning CDR3 sequences to IMGT reference sequences. For a sequence to be retained, a match of at least six nucleotides to both a V gene segment and a J gene segment was required. A rearrangement was called productive if the CDR3 had no stop codons and remained in frame with V and J, and every other rearrangement was called non-productive. Following IMGT convention, CDR3 was defined as the stretch from the second conserved V-encoded cysteine to the conserved J-encoded phenylalanine. The earlier analysis of about 530 of the donors excluded any sequence lacking an unambiguous match to a single V gene segment. In an earlier analysis of several hundred of the donors, a V segment was called functional when productive rearrangements were above 56.7%, and segregating when the standard deviation between donors exceeded 5%. A statistical classification framework was developed to diagnose cytomegalovirus status using the catalog of TCR beta chain sequences. A later analysis assigned V and J genes by comparing TCR nucleotide sequences with IMGT/GENE-DB human TR gene sequences. The TCRdist pipeline was used in a later analysis to assign CDR3 sequences and most-parsimonious VDJ recombination scenarios. In a later analysis, each TCR beta chain was defined by its CDR3 amino acid sequence together with its V-gene family, and reads lacking a unique V-gene family were excluded. To address suspected cross-contamination and a sequencing artifact, a later analysis removed under 600 highly shared, low-generation-probability nucleotide sequences. A later analysis calculated a clonal expansion index for each public chain from normalized within-repertoire ranks of inferred template counts. In a later analysis, generation probabilities were computed with a VDJ recombination model fitted to out-of-frame rearrangements, and the resulting probabilities were checked against IGoR. A later analysis scored TCR-TCR, TCR-HLA and TCR-CMV co-occurrence with hypergeometric tests, applying a repertoire-size bias correction to TCR pairs. A later analysis estimated false discovery rates by permuting HLA or CMV assignments 20 times. In a later analysis, co-occurring TCRs were grouped using DBSCAN, with TCRdist sequence similarity added in when clustering inside HLA-allele-positive subsets. Repertoires with fewer than 30,000 or more than 120,000 public chains were left out of co-occurrence clustering, as were a few repertoires with anomalous nucleotide sharing. TCRdb provides this immuneACCESS table in a form limited to in-frame rearrangements. Some clones are lacking; in checked studies, under half of them reflect an unresolved V gene, and why the rest are absent is not known. V and J calls and clone size are those listed in that table; D and trimming were worked out from the DNA. This sample is represented by roughly 90,000 clones; 80% of them were singletons. The biggest ten clones account for about 7.9% of the sample.

This TCR was recovered from a man under 40 in good health and CMV-seronegative. The receptor chain draws on TRBV7-9 and TRBJ2-7, with TRBD1 as a weak D call on 6 bases. Sequenced material: PBMCs. The bases read TGTGCCAGCAGCTTAGGTGGGACATACTCCTACGAGCAGTACTTC. The encoded protein is CASSLGGTYSYEQYF.